This TCR beta chain emerged from a study of blood T cell repertoires in COVID-19. Study-level background: Samples representing acute and convalescent COVID-19 were sourced from the United States, Italy and Spain.

This table comes from immunoSEQ multiplex PCR, and its TCRdb copy is limited to in-frame clones, with some not included. The data hold around 300,000 clones, with around 90% observed a single time. The CDR3 consists of 12 residues. CDR1 is SQVTM and CDR2 is ANQGSEA in the germline V gene. V lost 7 bases and J lost 9; bases outside the gene matches: 7. The V call is TRBV29-1, the J call TRBJ1-3; 9 nucleotides line up with TRBD1. This clonotype was sampled from a man between 18 and 35 years old with active or convalescent COVID-19. The sequenced sample consisted of peripheral blood. The CDR3 coding sequence is TGCAGCGCCGTGACAGGGGGGAGCACCATATATTTT. Protein: CSAVTGGSTIYF. Full variable domain (outside the CDR3, taken from reference TRBV29-1 and TRBJ1-3): SAVISQKPSRDICQRGTSLTIQCQVDSQVTMMFWYRQQPGQSLTLIATANQGSEATYESGFVIDKFPISRPNLTFSTLTVSNMSPEDSSIYLCSAVTGGSTIYFGEGSWLTVV.